A selection of T cell receptor beta chains follows, all from one sample in a study of OX40 agonist ivuxolimab in advanced cancers. TCRdb's copy holds only in-frame clones and misses some; the assay was immunoSEQ multiplex PCR. Of tens of thousands of clones detected, more than 75% appear once; the ten largest clones hold roughly 31%. This specimen was CD4+ or CD8+ T cells sorted from blood, taken in a trial of the OX40 agonist ivuxolimab. Receptor source: an adult with an advanced solid tumor such as melanoma, head and neck, liver or kidney cancer. The CDR3 runs from the conserved cysteine through the conserved F or W. A D gene is named only where the DNA matches it firmly. The size field is filled for only some rows; it gives once, few, many or a size class.

v_gene	d_gene	abundance	j_gene	CDR3nt	CDR3aa
TRBV13	.	.	TRBJ2-5	TGTGCCACCACGAGTGGCCGCCAAGAGACCCAGTACTTC	CATTSGRQETQYF
TRBV19	.	.	TRBJ1-1	TGTGCCAGTAGCTCCTATTGGGGGGGGGAGGAAATGAACACTGAAGCTTTCTTT	CASSSYWGGEEMNTEAFF
TRBV2	TRBD2	.	TRBJ2-3	TGTGCCAGCTTGGCGGGGGGGTCGGATACGCAGTATTTT	CASLAGGSDTQYF
TRBV6-5	.	.	TRBJ2-7	TGTGCCAGCGGGACATACTCCTACGAGCAGTACTTC	CASGTYSYEQYF
TRBV11-3	.	once	TRBJ2-2	TGTGCCAGCAGCTTTTATACGGGCACCGGGGAGCTGTTTTTT	CASSFYTGTGELFF
TRBV27	.	.	TRBJ2-2	TGTGCCAGCAGTTTAGACGGGGAGCTGTTTTTT	CASSLDGELFF
TRBV4-2	.	.	TRBJ2-1	TGTGCCAGCAGCCAAAGCGGCCCCCTACCCTACAATGAGCAGTTCTTC	CASSQSGPLPYNEQFF
TRBV28	.	.	TRBJ1-1	TGTGCCAGCACGCCAGTCCTTATGAACACTGAAGCTTTCTTT	CASTPVLMNTEAFF
TRBV13	.	.	TRBJ2-7	TGTGCCAGCAGCTTAGAAAGGGGAGTGGGGGAGCAGTACTTC	CASSLERGVGEQYF
TRBV7-6	TRBD1	once	TRBJ2-7	TGTGCCAGCAGCACGGGACAGGGGATCTACGAGCAGTACTTC	CASSTGQGIYEQYF
TRBV4-2	TRBD2	.	TRBJ2-7	TGTGCCAGCAGCCAAGAAGCTAGCGGGGGGTCCTACGAGCAGTACTTC	CASSQEASGGSYEQYF
TRBV9	TRBD2	.	TRBJ2-2	TGTGCCAGCAGTAACCCGACCAATAGGTACCAGGCGGTCGGGGGGACCGGGGAGCTGTTTTTT	CASSNPTNRYQAVGGTGELFF
TRBV29-1	.	.	TRBJ1-2	TGCAGCGTTGAGGAGGGAGGCTATGGCTACACCTTC	CSVEEGGYGYTF
TRBV7-9	TRBD1	.	TRBJ1-2	TGTGCCAGCAGCCCGGACAGGGTTGATGGCTACACCTTC	CASSPDRVDGYTF